Listed below are T cell receptor beta chains from one sample, sequenced in a study of post-analysis software for immune sequencing data. TCRdb fed the PCR reads into MiXCR, producing one record per CDR3 protein. Of some 500,000 distinct CDR3 sequences listed, roughly 46% were seen once; the top ten hold around an eighth. The sequencing input was blood. These receptors came from a girl between 5 and 17 years old with multiple sclerosis. CDR3s include the opening cysteine and the closing phenylalanine or tryptophan. Each record gives: D gene, V gene, clone size, J gene, CDR3 DNA, CDR3 protein. The D gene is left open where the match is weak. Clone size is given for some rows only: seen once, a few or many times, or a class if the clone is expanded.

TRBD2	TRBV12-3/TRBV12-4	.	TRBJ2-7	TGTGCCAGCAGTTCACGGACTAGCGGCCCAAGGCCCTCCTACGAGCAGTACTTC	CASSSRTSGPRPSYEQYF
.	TRBV7-3	.	TRBJ2-1	TGTGCCAGCAGCACAGAGGGCTACAATGAGCAGTTCTTC	CASSTEGYNEQFF
.	TRBV4-2	.	TRBJ2-1	TGTGCCAGCAGCCAAGGACTACCAAACAATGAGCAGTTCTTC	CASSQGLPNNEQFF
.	TRBV28	.	TRBJ2-7	TGTGCCAGCAGTTTGTTCAGTGGCGAGCAGTACTTC	CASSLFSGEQYF
.	TRBV29-1	.	TRBJ1-1	TGCAGCGTTGATAGACAGGAAGCTTTCTTT	CSVDRQEAFF
.	TRBV7-9	.	TRBJ2-7	TGTGCCAGCAGCTTAGCGCGACACTCCTACGAGCAGTACTTC	CASSLARHSYEQYF
TRBD1	TRBV29-1	few	TRBJ1-1	TGCAGCGCCGATGACAGGGATAACACTGAAGCTTTCTTT	CSADDRDNTEAFF
TRBD1	TRBV4-3	few	TRBJ2-2	TGCGCCAGCAGCCAAAAGCCGGGACAGGCCGCCGGGGAGCTGTTTTTT	CASSQKPGQAAGELFF
.	TRBV20-1	.	TRBJ1-1	TGCAGTGCTAGAGGTGGGGAGAACACTGAAGCTTTCTTT	CSARGGENTEAFF
TRBD1	TRBV5-1	few	TRBJ2-7	TGCGCCAGCAGGTGGGACAGCCGCTACGAGCAGTACTTC	CASRWDSRYEQYF
TRBD2	TRBV5-1	few	TRBJ2-1	TGCGCCAGCAGCATACTAGCGGGTAGCTCCTACAATGAGCAGTTCTTC	CASSILAGSSYNEQFF
.	TRBV12-3/TRBV12-4	.	TRBJ1-1	TGTGCCAGCAGTTTAAGGGGTGGGGGGATGAACACTGAAGCTTTCTTT	CASSLRGGGMNTEAFF
.	TRBV19	.	TRBJ2-7	TGTGCCAGTAGTACCGGAGGATCCTACGAGCAGTACTTC	CASSTGGSYEQYF
.	TRBV7-8	.	TRBJ2-7	TGTGCCAGCAGCCCGGGTGATGATACCTACGAGCAGTACTTC	CASSPGDDTYEQYF
.	TRBV18	few	TRBJ2-7	TGTGCCAGCTCACCAGTGGGACCCCCCCAAAGTGACGAGCAGTACTTC	CASSPVGPPQSDEQYF
.	TRBV7-3	.	TRBJ2-3	TGTGCCAGCAGCTCCCTAAGCGGTCGGGCAGATACGCAGTATTTT	CASSSLSGRADTQYF
.	TRBV6-5	.	TRBJ1-4	TGTGCCAGCAGTGACAGGTGGTCCTCCGAAAAACTGTTTTTT	CASSDRWSSEKLFF
.	TRBV27	.	TRBJ2-5	TGTGCCAGCAGCCGGACAAGGGGTCGGGAGCAGTACTTC	CASSRTRGREQYF
.	TRBV29-1	.	TRBJ2-3	TGCAGCGTTGAACCGGGAGAAGGAGATACGCAGTATTTT	CSVEPGEGDTQYF
TRBD2	TRBV12-3/TRBV12-4	few	TRBJ2-3	TGTGCCAGCAGTCTACTAGCGGGATTCACAGATACGCAGTATTTT	CASSLLAGFTDTQYF
TRBD2	TRBV7-2	few	TRBJ2-1	TGTGCCAGCAGCTTGAGAAGCGGGGATGAGCAGTTCTTC	CASSLRSGDEQFF
TRBD1	TRBV10-3	few	TRBJ1-2	TGTGCCATCTTGGGACAGGGCTCCGGCTACACCTTC	CAILGQGSGYTF
.	TRBV7-2	.	TRBJ2-7	TGTGCCGGCAGCTTAATTGCGGACCCTGCCTACGAGCAGTACTTC	CAGSLIADPAYEQYF
.	TRBV9	few	TRBJ2-3	TGTGCCAGCAGCCCCGGTAGTACGCAGTATTTT	CASSPGSTQYF
.	TRBV29-1	few	TRBJ1-1	TGCAGCGGACGGGCGAACACTGAAGCTTTCTTT	CSGRANTEAFF
TRBD1	TRBV4-1	.	TRBJ1-4	TGCGCCAGCAGCCCCGCACAGGGGGAGGATGAAAAACTGTTTTTT	CASSPAQGEDEKLFF
TRBD2	TRBV28	.	TRBJ2-3	TGTGCCAGCAGTCCAACGGGGGAGGGCCCAGATACGCAGTATTTT	CASSPTGEGPDTQYF
TRBD1	TRBV12-3/TRBV12-4	.	TRBJ1-4	TGTGCCAGCAACCAAGCCCGGGACAGGGGAGAGGAAAAACTGTTTTTT	CASNQARDRGEEKLFF
TRBD1	TRBV29-1	few	TRBJ1-1	TGCAGCGTCACCCCGGGACAGGGCGCTGAAGCTTTCTTT	CSVTPGQGAEAFF
.	TRBV10-2	.	TRBJ1-1	TGCGCCAGCAGTGACAGGCCGGGTGGCACTGAAGCTTTCTTT	CASSDRPGGTEAFF
TRBD2	TRBV7-3	few	TRBJ2-1	TGTGCCAGCAGCTCCGGACTAGTAAGGGGCAATGAGCAGTTCTTC	CASSSGLVRGNEQFF
.	TRBV5-1	few	TRBJ2-1	TGCGCCAGCAGCCCGGACATACCGGGCAATGAGCAGTTCTTC	CASSPDIPGNEQFF
TRBD1	TRBV29-1	once	TRBJ2-1	TGCAGCGCAACGCCGGGACAGTTCAATGAGCAGTTCTTC	CSATPGQFNEQFF
.	TRBV20-1	few	TRBJ1-1	TGCAGTGCCCAGCCGGGAAGACTGAACACTGAAGCTTTCTTT	CSAQPGRLNTEAFF
.	TRBV29-1	few	TRBJ2-5	TGCAGCGTTGGACAGTGGGAGACCCAGTACTTC	CSVGQWETQYF
.	TRBV28	.	TRBJ2-7	TGTGCCAGCAGTTTAAACACGGCTAGCTCCTACGAGCAGTACTTC	CASSLNTASSYEQYF
.	TRBV2	.	TRBJ2-5	TGTGCCAGTGGACAGAGACAAGAGACCCAGTACTTC	CASGQRQETQYF
.	TRBV3-1	.	TRBJ1-1	TGTGCCAGCAGCCAAGATCAGGCAATGAACACTGAAGCTTTCTTT	CASSQDQAMNTEAFF
TRBD1	TRBV28	few	TRBJ2-1	TGTGCCAGCAGTTTTGTGGGACAGGGGAATGAGCAGTTCTTC	CASSFVGQGNEQFF
.	TRBV11-2	few	TRBJ2-7	TGTGCCAGCAGCTTAGCAGGGGCCGAGCAGTACTTC	CASSLAGAEQYF
TRBD1	TRBV10-3	.	TRBJ2-5	TGTGCCATCAGTGATTCAGGACAGGGTAGGGAGACCCAGTACTTC	CAISDSGQGRETQYF
.	TRBV5-1	few	TRBJ2-1	TGCGCCAGCAGCTTGGTGCCCGACGATTACAATGAGCAGTTCTTC	CASSLVPDDYNEQFF
.	TRBV4-1	.	TRBJ1-6	TGCGCCAGCAGCCAAGAAAGGGGCAGCAATTCACCCCTCCACTTT	CASSQERGSNSPLHF
TRBD1	TRBV7-6	.	TRBJ2-7	TGTGCCGGCAGCCCAGGGGGACAGACCTACGAGCAGTACTTC	CAGSPGGQTYEQYF
.	TRBV20-1	few	TRBJ2-3	TGCAGTGCTAGATTAGCGGCAGTAGTGGGTAAAGATACGCAGTATTTT	CSARLAAVVGKDTQYF
.	TRBV28	.	TRBJ2-5	TGTGCCAGCAGTTCCCGGAGGAGGACCAACCAAGAGACCCAGTACTTC	CASSSRRRTNQETQYF